Following are 26 T cell receptor beta chains from one sample sequenced in a study of CD8+ T cells in alopecia areata. RNA was extracted and reverse transcribed into cDNA as the sequencing template. Clones were read by immunoSEQ multiplex PCR, and TCRdb kept only the in-frame ones, dropping some. The sample comprises some 200,000 clones, 58% of which are singletons, and 5.5% rests with the top ten. Documented treatment: oral pan-JAK inhibitor, 5-10 mg twice daily. The specimen was CD4+ T cells sorted from blood, collected at week 24, from a patient treated with tofacitinib. The receptors were sampled from a human donor with alopecia areata.

V gene TRBV29-1 combines with J gene TRBJ2-7; no clear D. V lost 6 bases to trimming and J lost 0 bases, with 9 bases between them. The length of the CDR3 is 12 residues. Germline CDR1 reads SQVTM; CDR2 reads ANQGSEA. The CDR3 sequence is CSVGQVSYEQYF. Written as DNA, the CDR3 is TGCAGCGTCGGGCAGGTCTCCTACGAGCAGTACTTC.

This clone was picked up a small number of times. The CDR3 region is CASSQTLAKPYNEQFF. DNA for the CDR3: TGCGCCAGCAGCCAGACCTTAGCGAAACCTTACAATGAGCAGTTCTTC. V usage is TRBV4-3 and J usage is TRBJ2-1, with D possibly TRBD2 on 5 matching bases. The V gene's germline CDR1 is LGHNA and CDR2 YSLEER. The CDR3 length is 16 residues. The V and J ends lost 3 bases and 4 bases respectively, with 16 bases between them.

This chain links TRBV29-1 with TRBJ1-5; D remains ambiguous. V was cut by 0 bases and J by 2 bases, with 2 bases left in between. This CDR3 comprises 12 residues. The germline V gene has CDR1 SQVTM and CDR2 ANQGSEA. The CDR3 reads CSVEDGNQPQHF. DNA for the CDR3: TGCAGCGTTGAAGACGGCAATCAGCCCCAGCATTTT.

A few counts support this clone. The J gene is TRBJ2-1, the V gene TRBV6-6; D gene uncertain. V lost 4 bases, J lost 10 bases, and 14 bases lay in between. Per the germline V gene, CDR1 is MNHNY and CDR2 is SVGAGI (reference sequence). This CDR3 spans 13 amino acids. This CDR3 is CASSFDVELEQFF. The CDR3 coding sequence is TGTGCCAGCAGTTTCGACGTGGAACTCGAGCAGTTCTTC.

The V gene is TRBV10-3, the J gene TRBJ2-7, with TRBD2 matching 10 bases. The CDR3 loop spans 15 amino acids. Losses at the gene ends were 6 bases for V and 0 bases for J; bases not matched to a gene: 5. CDR1 and CDR2 (germline): ENHRY, SYGVKD. CDR3 DNA sequence: TGTGCCATCAGAAAACTAGCGGGGAGCTCCTACGAGCAGTACTTC. Encoded protein: CAIRKLAGSSYEQYF.

This clone was detected a few times. CDR3 sequence (DNA): TGTGCCAGCAGTCCCCCCCGCGGGACTAGCGGGAGGGGCAATGAGCAGTTCTTC. Its translation: CASSPPRGTSGRGNEQFF. The chain carries TRBV27 and TRBJ2-1, with TRBD2 matching 16 bases. Germline values: CDR1 MNHEY, CDR2 SMNVEV (reference sequence). The length of the CDR3 is 18 residues. The ends lost 5 bases at V and 6 bases at J; junction bases unmatched: 10.

The chain uses TRBV9 and TRBJ2-2, with D hard to call. The V gene's germline CDR1 is SGDLS and CDR2 YYNGEE. Deletions cut 3 bases from V and 4 bases from J, with 1 base between. The CDR3 has 11 amino acids. The CDR3 sequence is CASSGTGELFF. CDR3 nucleotide sequence: TGTGCCAGCAGCGGCACCGGGGAGCTGTTTTTT.

This clone turned up a few times. The chain uses TRBV5-1 and TRBJ2-5; D gene ambiguous. Germline CDR1 SGHRS, CDR2 YFSETQ. This CDR3 region has 13 residues. Trimming left V 4 bases short and J 1 base short, with 8 bases between. CDR3 DNA sequence: TGCGCCAGCAGCCCGTCGTCCCAAGAGACCCAGTACTTC. It is translated as CASSPSSQETQYF.

The chain uses TRBV29-1 and TRBJ2-7; 7 nucleotides agree with TRBD1. The CDR3 has 14 residues. J was trimmed by 2 bases and V by 0 bases; bases with no gene match: 4. CDR1 is SQVTM and CDR2 is ANQGSEA in the germline V gene. The CDR3 sequence is CSVEEGRGTYEQYF. The DNA for the CDR3 is TGCAGCGTTGAAGAAGGCAGGGGGACCTACGAGCAGTACTTC.

CDR3 coding DNA: TGTGCCAGCTCAGACAGGGATGGTGAGCAGTTCTTC. This gives the protein CASSDRDGEQFF. J is TRBJ2-1 and V is TRBV18, with 7 bases identical to TRBD1. Germline V gene data show CDR1 as KGHSH and CDR2 as LQKENI. The CDR3 is 12 residues long. The ends lost 5 bases at V and 9 bases at J; junction bases unmatched: 4.

CDR3 residues: CASSLVGGGPEDTQYF. The CDR3 nucleotides are TGTGCCAGCAGCCTCGTCGGCGGGGGGCCGGAAGATACGCAGTATTTT. The chain links TRBV7-3 to TRBJ2-3, with 8 positions matching TRBD2. The CDR3 consists of 16 residues. V gave up 5 bases and J gave up 5 bases; unmatched junction bases: 12. CDR1 is SGHTA and CDR2 is FQGTGA in the germline V gene.

The CDR3 spells CASHIADLQETQYF. The CDR3 coding sequence is TGTGCCAGTCATATAGCGGACCTCCAAGAGACCCAGTACTTC. The gene calls are TRBV2 and TRBJ2-5; the D gene is possibly TRBD2 (6 bases). The CDR3 consists of 14 residues. Germline assignment: CDR1 SNHLY and CDR2 FYNNEI. Trimming cost V 9 bases and J 1 base, with 15 bases left between them.

The rearrangement uses TRBV13 and TRBJ2-7; 9 bases are a match to TRBD2. This CDR3 has 18 amino acids. The V and J ends lost 5 bases and 3 bases, in that order; junction bases with no gene match: 17. Germline assignment: CDR1 PRHDT and CDR2 FYEKMQ (reference sequence). CDR3 DNA: TGTGCCAGCAGCCGATCCGACGGGGTAGCGGGAGTTCTCTACGAGCAGTACTTC. Protein: CASSRSDGVAGVLYEQYF.

This clone has just one count. The chain links TRBV19 to TRBJ1-5; 7 bases fit TRBD1. The V gene's germline CDR1 is LNHDA and CDR2 SQIVND (reference sequence). The V segment lost 7 bases and the J segment 0 bases; nucleotides outside the gene matches: 6. The CDR3 runs 15 residues. The CDR3 nucleotides are TGTGCCAGTAAAATAGGACAGGTTAGCAATCAGCCCCAGCATTTT. Residues: CASKIGQVSNQPQHF.

This clone has a handful of counts. The J gene is TRBJ2-2, the V gene TRBV4-3, with 10 bases matching TRBD1. Trimming at V came to 3 bases and at J to 9 bases, leaving 13 bases not matched to a gene. Germline loops: CDR1 LGHNA, CDR2 YSLEER. CDR3 length equals 17 residues. The CDR3, as DNA: TGCGCCAGCAGCCATGCGACAGGGGGCGGGATACACCGGGAGCTGTTTTTT. Its translation is CASSHATGGGIHRELFF.

The rearrangement joins TRBV7-2 to TRBJ2-7, with 9 bases aligning to TRBD1. This CDR3 spans 12 amino acids. Trimming removed 5 bases from V and 7 bases from J; junction bases left unmatched: 3. The germline CDR1 and CDR2 sequences are SGHTA and FQGNSA. The DNA for the CDR3 is TGTGCCAGCAGCCCAGGGACAGGGGAGCAGTACTTC. Its protein product is CASSPGTGEQYF.

This clone was observed a few times. The V gene is TRBV5-6, the J gene TRBJ1-1; D is uncertain. The CDR3 contains 13 residues. Trimming shortened V by 2 bases and J by 1 base, and 6 bases separated the two germline ends. Per the germline V gene, CDR1 is SGHDT and CDR2 is YYEEEE. The CDR3 protein is CASSLGWNTEAFF. The CDR3 DNA is TGTGCCAGCAGCTTAGGGTGGAACACTGAAGCTTTCTTT.

The chain uses TRBV10-3 and TRBJ2-6; D tentatively reads TRBD1 or TRBD2 (5 bases each). The CDR3 covers 14 residues. Germline V gene lookup returns CDR1 ENHRY and CDR2 SYGVKD. Trimming left V 8 bases short and J 4 bases short, with 12 bases between. CDR3 bases: TGTGCCATCTTGGGGGAGAACGGGGCCAACGTCCTGACTTTC. Protein sequence: CAILGENGANVLTF.

V gene TRBV30 combines with J gene TRBJ2-4, with TRBD1 matching over 7 bases. J gave up 8 bases and V 6 bases, and 13 bases lay outside the gene matches. Germline assignment: CDR1 GTSNPN and CDR2 SVGIG (reference sequence). CDR3 length: 14 amino acids. CDR3 in amino acids: CACSSGTARHIQYF. The CDR3 nucleotides read TGTGCCTGCTCCTCCGGGACAGCGAGGCACATTCAGTACTTC.

The rearrangement joins TRBV2 to TRBJ1-2; the D is unclear. V gave up 6 bases and J gave up 4 bases, with 9 bases separating them. The CDR3 runs to 12 residues. Germline CDR1 and CDR2: SNHLY and FYNNEI. The CDR3 DNA is TGTGCCAGCAGGGCAACTCCCTATGGCTACACCTTC. Translation gives CASRATPYGYTF.

This chain connects TRBV7-9 to TRBJ2-7; perhaps TRBD1 as D (5 bases). Germline CDR1 is SEHNR and CDR2 is FQNEAQ (reference sequence). The CDR3 is made up of 13 amino acids. Deletions cut 5 bases from V and 2 bases from J, with 10 bases between. The CDR3 DNA reads TGTGCCAGCAGCGCGACAGTGACCTACGAGCAGTACTTC. Its protein is CASSATVTYEQYF.

The V call is TRBV6-6, the J call TRBJ2-7; 8 bases are shared with TRBD2. The V gene end was trimmed by 4 bases and the J gene end by 7 bases; junction bases not matched to a gene: 6. The length of the CDR3 is 13 residues. Germline V lookup: CDR1 MNHNY, CDR2 SVGAGI (reference sequence). The CDR3 DNA follows: TGTGCCAGCAGTTTACGACTAGCGAGGGAGCAGTACTTC. It encodes CASSLRLAREQYF.

This clone was seen a few times. This sequence joins TRBV9 and TRBJ1-6; D not certain. CDR3 length: 16 residues. Trimming shortened V by 0 bases and J by 5 bases, and 12 bases separated the two germline ends. The germline V gene encodes CDR1 SGDLS and CDR2 YYNGEE. The CDR3 region is CASSVGGAANNSPLHF. In nucleotides, the CDR3 is TGTGCCAGCAGCGTAGGTGGTGCGGCCAATAATTCACCCCTCCACTTT.

The rearrangement uses TRBV7-6 and TRBJ2-7; 7 nucleotides match TRBD2. The CDR3 loop spans 15 amino acids. Per the germline V gene, CDR1 is SGHVS and CDR2 is FNYEAQ. V trimming: 0 bases; J trimming: 1 base; junction bases outside the gene matches: 3. CDR3 in amino acids: CASSLAGGGSYEQYF. CDR3 nucleotides: TGTGCCAGCAGCTTAGCCGGCGGGGGTTCCTACGAGCAGTACTTC. The full variable domain, with the rest looked up from reference TRBV7-6 and TRBJ2-7, is GAGVSQSPRYKVTKRGQDVALRCDPISGHVSLYWYRQALGQGPEFLTYFNYEAQQDKSGLPNDRFSAERPEGSISTLTIQRTEQRDSAMYRCASSLAGGGSYEQYFGPGTRLTVT.

This clone appeared a single time. The chain links TRBV7-7 to TRBJ2-2; no firm D call. V dropped 5 bases and J dropped 3 bases, with 10 bases sitting between them. The CDR3 sequence is 14 residues long. CDR1 is SSHAT and CDR2 is FNYEAQ in the germline V gene (reference sequence). The CDR3 region has the DNA TGTGCCAGCAGCCCGAGTCGCCACACCGGGGAGCTGTTTTTT. Its translation: CASSPSRHTGELFF.

Notes on this clone: The same CDR3 arises from other DNA sequences in this sample as well. The V and J genes are TRBV9 and TRBJ2-3; tentatively, D is TRBD2 (6 bases). The ends were cut back, 0 bases at V and 3 bases at J, with 8 bases in the middle. The CDR3 runs to 14 residues. Germline V lookup: CDR1 SGDLS, CDR2 YYNGEE. The CDR3 here is CASSVVAGTDTQYF. The CDR3 coding sequence is TGTGCCAGCAGCGTAGTTGCGGGGACAGATACGCAGTATTTT.